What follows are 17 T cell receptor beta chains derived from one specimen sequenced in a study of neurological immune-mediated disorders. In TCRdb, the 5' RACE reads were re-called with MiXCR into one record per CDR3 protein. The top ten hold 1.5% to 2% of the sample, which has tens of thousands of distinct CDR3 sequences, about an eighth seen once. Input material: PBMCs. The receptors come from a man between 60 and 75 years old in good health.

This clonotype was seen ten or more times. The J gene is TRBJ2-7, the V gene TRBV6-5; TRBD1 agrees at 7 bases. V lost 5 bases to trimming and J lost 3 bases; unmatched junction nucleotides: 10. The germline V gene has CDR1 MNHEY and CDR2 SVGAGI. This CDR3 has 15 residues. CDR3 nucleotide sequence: TGTGCCAGCAGTCCCTGGGACAGAGGGGGCTACGAGCAGTACTTC. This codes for CASSPWDRGGYEQYF.

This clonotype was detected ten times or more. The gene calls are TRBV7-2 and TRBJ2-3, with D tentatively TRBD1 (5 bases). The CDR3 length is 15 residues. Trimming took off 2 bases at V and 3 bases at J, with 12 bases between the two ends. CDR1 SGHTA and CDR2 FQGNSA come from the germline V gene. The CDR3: CASSLINRPTDTQYF. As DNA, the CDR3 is TGTGCCAGCAGCTTAATAAACAGGCCAACAGATACGCAGTATTTT.

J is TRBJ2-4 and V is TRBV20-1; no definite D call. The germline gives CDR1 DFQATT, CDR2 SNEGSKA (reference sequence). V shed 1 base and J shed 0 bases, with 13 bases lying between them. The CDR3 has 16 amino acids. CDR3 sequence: CSARGHSPLAKNIQYF. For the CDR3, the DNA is TGCAGTGCTAGAGGACACTCGCCTCTAGCCAAAAACATTCAGTACTTC.

Here the CDR3 DNA reads TGTGCCATCTTTGGCGGACCTGGAGGGGAGCTGTTTTTT. Amino acid sequence: CAIFGGPGGELFF. This chain connects TRBV10-3 to TRBJ2-2, with D unresolved. The CDR3 covers 13 residues. CDR1 and CDR2 (germline): ENHRY, SYGVKD. The V and J ends lost 8 bases and 8 bases respectively, with 15 bases between them.

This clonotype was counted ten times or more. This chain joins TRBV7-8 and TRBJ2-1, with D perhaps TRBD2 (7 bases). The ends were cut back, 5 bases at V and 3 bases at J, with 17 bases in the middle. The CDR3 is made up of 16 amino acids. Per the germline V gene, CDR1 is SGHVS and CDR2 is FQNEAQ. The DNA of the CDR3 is TGTGCCAGCAGCCCCAGAAGGGGGGGTCGCTACAATGAGCAGTTCTTC. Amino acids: CASSPRRGGRYNEQFF.

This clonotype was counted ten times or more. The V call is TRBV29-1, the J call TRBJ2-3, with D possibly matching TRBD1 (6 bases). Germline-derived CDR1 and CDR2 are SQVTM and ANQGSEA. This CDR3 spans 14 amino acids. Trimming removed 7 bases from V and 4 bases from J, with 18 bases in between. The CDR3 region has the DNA TGCAGCGCCACAGAGGCCACAGGGCCAGATACGCAGTATTTT. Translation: CSATEATGPDTQYF.

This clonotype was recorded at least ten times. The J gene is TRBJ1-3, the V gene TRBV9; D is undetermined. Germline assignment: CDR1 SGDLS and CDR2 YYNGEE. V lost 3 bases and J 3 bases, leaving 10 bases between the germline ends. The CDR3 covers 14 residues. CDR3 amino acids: CASSATMDGNTIYF. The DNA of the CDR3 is TGTGCCAGCAGCGCGACGATGGATGGAAACACCATATATTTT.

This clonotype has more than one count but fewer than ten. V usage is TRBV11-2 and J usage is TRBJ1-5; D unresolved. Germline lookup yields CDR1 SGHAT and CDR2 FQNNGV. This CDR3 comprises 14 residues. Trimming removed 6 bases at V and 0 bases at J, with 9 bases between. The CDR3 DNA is TGTGCCAGCAGAAAGGACGGTAGCAATCAGCCCCAGCATTTT. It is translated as CASRKDGSNQPQHF.

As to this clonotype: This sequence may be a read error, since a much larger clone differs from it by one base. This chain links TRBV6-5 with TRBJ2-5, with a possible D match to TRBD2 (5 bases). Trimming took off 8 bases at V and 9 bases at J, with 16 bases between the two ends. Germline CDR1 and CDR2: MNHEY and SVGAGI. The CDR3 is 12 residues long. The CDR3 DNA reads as TGTGCCAGCGGGAGTGGCTCCGGGTCCCAGTACTTC. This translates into CASGSGSGSQYF.

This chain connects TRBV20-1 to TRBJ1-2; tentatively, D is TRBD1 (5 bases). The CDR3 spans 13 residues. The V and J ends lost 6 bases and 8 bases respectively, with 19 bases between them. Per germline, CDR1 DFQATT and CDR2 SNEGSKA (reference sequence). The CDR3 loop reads CSAGGTSKGGYTF. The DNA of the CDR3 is TGCAGTGCCGGTGGGACTTCAAAGGGGGGCTACACCTTC.

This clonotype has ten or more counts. The CDR3 loop is CSASRGQETQYF. Written as DNA, the CDR3 is TGCAGTGCTAGTAGGGGGCAAGAGACCCAGTACTTC. The chain combines TRBV20-1 with TRBJ2-5, with TRBD1 as a possible D gene (6 bases). Germline loops: CDR1 DFQATT, CDR2 SNEGSKA (reference sequence). This CDR3 is built from 12 residues. The V and J ends lost 3 bases and 2 bases respectively, with 7 bases between them.

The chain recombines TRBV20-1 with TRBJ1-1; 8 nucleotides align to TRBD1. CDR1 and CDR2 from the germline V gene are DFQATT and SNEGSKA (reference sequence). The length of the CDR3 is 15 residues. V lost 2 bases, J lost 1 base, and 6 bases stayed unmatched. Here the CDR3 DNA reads TGCAGTGCTAGACCCCCAGGGGGCGAGAACACTGAAGCTTTCTTT. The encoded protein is CSARPPGGENTEAFF.

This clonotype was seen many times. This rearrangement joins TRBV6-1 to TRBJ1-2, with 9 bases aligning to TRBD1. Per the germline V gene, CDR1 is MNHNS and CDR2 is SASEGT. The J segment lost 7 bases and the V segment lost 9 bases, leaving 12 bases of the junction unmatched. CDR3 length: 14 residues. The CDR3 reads CASESGQGIGGYTF. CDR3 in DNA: TGTGCCAGTGAATCGGGACAGGGAATTGGTGGCTACACCTTC.

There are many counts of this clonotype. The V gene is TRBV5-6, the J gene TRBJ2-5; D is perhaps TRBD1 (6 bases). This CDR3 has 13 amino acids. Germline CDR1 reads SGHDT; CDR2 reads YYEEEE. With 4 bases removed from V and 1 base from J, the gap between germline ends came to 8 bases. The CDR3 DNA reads TGTGCCAGCAGCCCGGACAGCCAAGAGACCCAGTACTTC. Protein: CASSPDSQETQYF.

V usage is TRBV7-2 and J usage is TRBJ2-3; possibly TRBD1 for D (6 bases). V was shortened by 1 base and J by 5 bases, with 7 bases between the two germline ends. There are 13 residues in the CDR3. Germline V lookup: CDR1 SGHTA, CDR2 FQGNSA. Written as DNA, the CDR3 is TGTGCCAGCAGCTTAGGCAGGGGAGATACGCAGTATTTT. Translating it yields CASSLGRGDTQYF.

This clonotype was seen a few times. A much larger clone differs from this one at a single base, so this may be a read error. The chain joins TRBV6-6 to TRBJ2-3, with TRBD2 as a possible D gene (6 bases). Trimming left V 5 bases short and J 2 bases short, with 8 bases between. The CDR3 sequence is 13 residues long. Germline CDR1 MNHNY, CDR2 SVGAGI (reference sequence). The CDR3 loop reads CASSGGVTDTQYF. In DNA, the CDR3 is TGTGCCAGCAGTGGAGGGGTCACAGATACGCAGTATTTT.

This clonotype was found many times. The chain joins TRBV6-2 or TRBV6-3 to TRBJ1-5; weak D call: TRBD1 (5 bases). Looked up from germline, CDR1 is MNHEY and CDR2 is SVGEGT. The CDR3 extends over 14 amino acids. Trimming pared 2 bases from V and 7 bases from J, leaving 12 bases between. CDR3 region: CASSYNGGVQPQHF. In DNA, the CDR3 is TGTGCCAGCAGTTACAACGGGGGTGTCCAGCCCCAGCATTTT.